This TCR beta chain was sequenced for a study of blood T cells in healthy people across ages. Germline lookup yields CDR1 SQVTM and CDR2 ANQGSEA. This CDR3 is 14 amino acids long. Trimming left V 4 bases short and J 5 bases short, with 14 bases between. With a J-beta primer mix and a sample-barcoded 5' primer, a second PCR ran 7 to 11 cycles. Each CDR3 protein gets one entry after TCRdb re-called the 5' RACE reads with MiXCR. The sample has around 750,000 distinct CDR3 sequences, less than 70% seen once. The receptor's source is a man aged 80 or over in good health. The sequencing input was blood. V usage is TRBV29-1 and J usage is TRBJ2-2; D possibly matches TRBD1 or TRBD2 (6 bases each). CDR3 nucleotide sequence: TGCAGCGTTGGTGGGGGGCTGGATACCGGGGAGCTGTTTTTT. As protein: CSVGGGLDTGELFF.